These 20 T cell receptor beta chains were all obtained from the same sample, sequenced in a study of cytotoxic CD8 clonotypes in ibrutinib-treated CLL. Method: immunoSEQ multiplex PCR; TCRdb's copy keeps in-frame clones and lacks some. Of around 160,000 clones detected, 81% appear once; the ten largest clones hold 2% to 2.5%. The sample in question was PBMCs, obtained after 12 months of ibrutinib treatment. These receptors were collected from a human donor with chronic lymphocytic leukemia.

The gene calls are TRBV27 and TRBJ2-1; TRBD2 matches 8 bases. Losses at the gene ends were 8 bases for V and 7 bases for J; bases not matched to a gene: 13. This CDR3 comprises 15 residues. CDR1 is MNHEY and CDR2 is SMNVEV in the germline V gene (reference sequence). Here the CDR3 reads CASGVLAGIKNEQFF. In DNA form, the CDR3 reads TGTGCCAGCGGAGTTCTAGCGGGTATTAAGAATGAGCAGTTCTTC.

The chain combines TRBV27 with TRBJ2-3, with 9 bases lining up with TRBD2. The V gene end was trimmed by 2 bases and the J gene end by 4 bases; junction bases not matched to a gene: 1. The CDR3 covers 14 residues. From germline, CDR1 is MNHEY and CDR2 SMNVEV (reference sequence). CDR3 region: CASSLAGGPDTQYF. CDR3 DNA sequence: TGTGCCAGCAGTTTAGCGGGAGGGCCAGATACGCAGTATTTT.

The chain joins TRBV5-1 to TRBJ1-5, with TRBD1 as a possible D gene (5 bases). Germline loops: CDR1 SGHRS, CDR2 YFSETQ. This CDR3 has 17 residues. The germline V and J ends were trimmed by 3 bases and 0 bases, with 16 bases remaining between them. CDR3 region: CASSYPGFHYSNQPQHF. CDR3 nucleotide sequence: TGCGCCAGCAGCTATCCAGGGTTTCACTATAGCAATCAGCCCCAGCATTTT.

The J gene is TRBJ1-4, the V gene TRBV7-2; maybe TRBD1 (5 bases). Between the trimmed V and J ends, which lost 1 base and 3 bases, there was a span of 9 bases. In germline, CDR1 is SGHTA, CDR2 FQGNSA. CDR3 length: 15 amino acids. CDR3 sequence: CASSLGDSPNEKLFF. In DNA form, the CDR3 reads TGTGCCAGCAGCTTAGGTGACAGCCCTAATGAAAAACTGTTTTTT.

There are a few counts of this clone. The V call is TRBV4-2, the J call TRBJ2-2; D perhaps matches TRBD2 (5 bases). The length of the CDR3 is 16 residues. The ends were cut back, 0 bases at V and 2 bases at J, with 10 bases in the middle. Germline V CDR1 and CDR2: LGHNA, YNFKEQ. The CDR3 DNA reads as TGTGCCAGCAGCCAAGAAGGAGGAATTAACACCGGGGAGCTGTTTTTT. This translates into CASSQEGGINTGELFF.

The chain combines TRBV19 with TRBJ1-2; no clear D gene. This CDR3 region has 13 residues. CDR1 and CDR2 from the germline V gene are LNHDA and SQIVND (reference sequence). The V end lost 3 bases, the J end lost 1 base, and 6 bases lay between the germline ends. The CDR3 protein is CASSMSYNYGYTF. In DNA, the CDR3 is TGTGCCAGTAGTATGTCGTATAACTATGGCTACACCTTC.

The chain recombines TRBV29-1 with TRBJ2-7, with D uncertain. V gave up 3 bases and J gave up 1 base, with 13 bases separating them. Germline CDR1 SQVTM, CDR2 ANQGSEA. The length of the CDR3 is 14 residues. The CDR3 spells CSVDNQPVSYEQYF. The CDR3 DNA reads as TGCAGCGTTGATAATCAGCCAGTTTCCTACGAGCAGTACTTC.

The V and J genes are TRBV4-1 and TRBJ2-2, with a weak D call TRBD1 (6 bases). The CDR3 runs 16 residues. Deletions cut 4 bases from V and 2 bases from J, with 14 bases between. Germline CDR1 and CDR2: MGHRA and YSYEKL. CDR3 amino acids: CASSLAGTPNTGELFF. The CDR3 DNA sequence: TGCGCCAGCAGCCTTGCCGGGACACCTAACACCGGGGAGCTGTTTTTT.

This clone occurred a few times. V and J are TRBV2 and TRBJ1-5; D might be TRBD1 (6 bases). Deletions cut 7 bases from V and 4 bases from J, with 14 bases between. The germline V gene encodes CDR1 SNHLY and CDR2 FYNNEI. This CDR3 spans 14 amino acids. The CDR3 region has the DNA TGTGCCAGCACAGGGACAAACCAAAATCAGCCCCAGCATTTT. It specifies CASTGTNQNQPQHF.

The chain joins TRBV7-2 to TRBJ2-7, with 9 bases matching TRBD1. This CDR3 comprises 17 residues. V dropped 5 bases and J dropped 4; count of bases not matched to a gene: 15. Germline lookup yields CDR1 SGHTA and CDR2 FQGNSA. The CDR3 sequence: CASSRSRDRASGYEQYF. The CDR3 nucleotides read TGTGCCAGCAGCCGATCCCGGGACAGGGCTTCGGGATACGAGCAGTACTTC.

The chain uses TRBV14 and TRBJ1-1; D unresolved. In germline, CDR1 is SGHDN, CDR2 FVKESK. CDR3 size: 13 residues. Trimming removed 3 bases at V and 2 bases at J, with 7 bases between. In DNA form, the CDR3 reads TGTGCCAGCAGCCAGTTTAAAAACACTGAAGCTTTCTTT. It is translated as CASSQFKNTEAFF.

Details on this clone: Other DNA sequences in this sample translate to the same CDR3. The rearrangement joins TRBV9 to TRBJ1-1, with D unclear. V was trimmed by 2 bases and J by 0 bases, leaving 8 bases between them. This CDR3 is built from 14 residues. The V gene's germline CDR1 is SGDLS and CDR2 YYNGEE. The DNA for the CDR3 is TGTGCCAGCAGCGTCGATTCACTGAACACTGAAGCTTTCTTT. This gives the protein CASSVDSLNTEAFF.

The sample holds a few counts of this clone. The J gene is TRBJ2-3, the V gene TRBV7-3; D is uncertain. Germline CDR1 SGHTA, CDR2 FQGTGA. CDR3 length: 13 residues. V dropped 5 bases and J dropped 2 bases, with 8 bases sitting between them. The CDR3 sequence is CASSLHNTDTQYF. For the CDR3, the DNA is TGTGCCAGCAGCCTACATAACACAGATACGCAGTATTTT.

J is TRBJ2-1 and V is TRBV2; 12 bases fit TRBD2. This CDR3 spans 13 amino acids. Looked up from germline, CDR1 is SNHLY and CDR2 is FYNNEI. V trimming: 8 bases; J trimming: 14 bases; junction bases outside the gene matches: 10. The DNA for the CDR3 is TGTGCCAGCCGTCGACTAGCGGGAGTTGGGGAGTTCTTC. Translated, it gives CASRRLAGVGEFF.

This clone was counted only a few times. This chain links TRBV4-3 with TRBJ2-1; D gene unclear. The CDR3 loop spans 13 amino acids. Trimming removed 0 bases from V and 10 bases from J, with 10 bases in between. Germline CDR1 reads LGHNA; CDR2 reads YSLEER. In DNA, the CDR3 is TGCGCCAGCAGCCAAGATAGCTGGGCGGAGCAGTTCTTC. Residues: CASSQDSWAEQFF.

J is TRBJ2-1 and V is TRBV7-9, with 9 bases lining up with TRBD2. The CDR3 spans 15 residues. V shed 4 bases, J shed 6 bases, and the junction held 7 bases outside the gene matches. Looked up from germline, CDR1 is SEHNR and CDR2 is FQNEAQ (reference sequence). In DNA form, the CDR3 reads TGTGCCAGCAGCTCTATAGCGGGAGTGGGCAATGAGCAGTTCTTC. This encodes CASSSIAGVGNEQFF.

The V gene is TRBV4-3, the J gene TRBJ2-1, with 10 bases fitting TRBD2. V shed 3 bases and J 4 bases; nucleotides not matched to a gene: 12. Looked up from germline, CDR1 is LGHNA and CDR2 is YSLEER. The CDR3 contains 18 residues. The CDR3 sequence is CASSQEPLGAGGYNEQFF. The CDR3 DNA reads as TGCGCCAGCAGCCAGGAACCCTTAGGAGCGGGGGGGTACAATGAGCAGTTCTTC.

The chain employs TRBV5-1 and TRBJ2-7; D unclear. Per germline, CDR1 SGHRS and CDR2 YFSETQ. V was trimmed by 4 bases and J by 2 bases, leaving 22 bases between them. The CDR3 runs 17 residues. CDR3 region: CASSRVPATATTYEQYF. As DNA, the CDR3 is TGCGCCAGCAGCAGAGTCCCAGCGACGGCCACCACCTACGAGCAGTACTTC.

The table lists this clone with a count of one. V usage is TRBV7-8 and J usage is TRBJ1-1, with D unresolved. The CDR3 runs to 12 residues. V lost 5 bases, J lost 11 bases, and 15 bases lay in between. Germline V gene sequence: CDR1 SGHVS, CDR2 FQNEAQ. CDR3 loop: CASSPKRESAFF. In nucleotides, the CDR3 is TGTGCCAGCAGCCCAAAAAGGGAGTCGGCTTTCTTT.

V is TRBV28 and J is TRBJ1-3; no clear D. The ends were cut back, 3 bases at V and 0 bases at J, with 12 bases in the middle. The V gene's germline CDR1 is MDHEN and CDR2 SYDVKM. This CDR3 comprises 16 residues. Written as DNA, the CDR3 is TGTGCCAGCAGTTTTGGGGTGCCGATCTCTGGAAACACCATATATTTT. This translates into CASSFGVPISGNTIYF.